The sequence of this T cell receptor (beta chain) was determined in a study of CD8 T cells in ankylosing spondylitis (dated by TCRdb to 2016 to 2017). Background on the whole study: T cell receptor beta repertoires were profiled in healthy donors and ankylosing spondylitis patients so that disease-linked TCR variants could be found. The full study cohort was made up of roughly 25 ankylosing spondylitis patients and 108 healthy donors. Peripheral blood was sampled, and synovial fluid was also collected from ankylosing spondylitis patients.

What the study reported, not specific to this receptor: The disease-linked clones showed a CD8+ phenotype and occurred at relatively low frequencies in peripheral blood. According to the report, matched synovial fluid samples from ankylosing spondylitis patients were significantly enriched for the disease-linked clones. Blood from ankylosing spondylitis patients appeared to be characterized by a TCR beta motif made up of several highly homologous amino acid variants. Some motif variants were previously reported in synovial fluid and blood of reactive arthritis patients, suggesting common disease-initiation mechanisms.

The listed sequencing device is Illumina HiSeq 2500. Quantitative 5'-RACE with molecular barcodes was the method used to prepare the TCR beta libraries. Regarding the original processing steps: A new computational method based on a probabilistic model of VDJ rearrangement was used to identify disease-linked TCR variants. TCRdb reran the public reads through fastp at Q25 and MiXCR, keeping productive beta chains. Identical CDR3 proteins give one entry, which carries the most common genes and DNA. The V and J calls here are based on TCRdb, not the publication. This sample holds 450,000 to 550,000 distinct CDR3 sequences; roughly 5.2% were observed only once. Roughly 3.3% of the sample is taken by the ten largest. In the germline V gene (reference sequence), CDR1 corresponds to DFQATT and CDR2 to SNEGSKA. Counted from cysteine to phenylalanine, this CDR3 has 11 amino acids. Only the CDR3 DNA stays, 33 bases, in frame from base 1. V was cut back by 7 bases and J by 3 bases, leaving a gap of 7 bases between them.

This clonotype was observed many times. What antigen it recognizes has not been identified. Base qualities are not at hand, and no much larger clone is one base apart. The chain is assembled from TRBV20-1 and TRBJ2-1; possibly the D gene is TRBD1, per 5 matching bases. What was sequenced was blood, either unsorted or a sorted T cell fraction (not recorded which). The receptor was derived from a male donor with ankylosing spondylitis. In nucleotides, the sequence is TGCAGTGGGGGCCTCTACAATGAGCAGTTCTTC. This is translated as CSGGLYNEQFF.